This T cell receptor (beta chain) was retrieved from a study of early T cells in non-severe SARS-CoV-2 infection (dated by TCRdb to the early 2020s). Looking at the study overall: Because TCR sequencing was done on bulk RNA from unsorted whole blood, the alpha and beta chains could not be paired. The paper as a whole reports these results and caveats: VDJdb matching was skewed toward anti-spike CD8 responses, so virus-specific expansions were likely underestimated and private and CD4 specificities were missed.

A case-control design nested within a healthcare worker cohort in London, UK, was used, with weekly nasopharyngeal swab PCR tests and blood sampling performed. Healthcare workers were enrolled in the week of the UK lockdown, from 23 to 31 March 2020, and were followed every week for up to roughly 15 weeks. Receptor amplification or capture employed 5' RACE. These reads were obtained on a NextSeq 500. In the TCR library protocol, unique molecular identifiers were attached to individual cDNA molecules to correct for PCR bias and sequencing error. TCR alpha and beta chains were both sequenced, and the abundances of alpha and beta sequences in each sample were closely correlated with each other. The authors processed their data as follows. V gene, J gene and CDR3 annotation of TCR sequences was performed with Decombinator V4. TCRs were defined as expanded if a significant change between any two time points was detected under a Poisson model with p below 0.0001. TCR abundances were normalised to the total number of TCRs sequenced per sample and expressed as counts per million. VDJdb, accessed 1 November 2021, was searched for CMV, EBV and SARS-CoV-2 annotated TCRs, excluding TCRs annotated for multiple antigens. TCRdb ran its own pipeline on the public reads, namely fastp trimming at Q25 and MiXCR clone calling, and kept in-frame beta chains. Identical CDR3 proteins give one entry, which carries the most common genes and DNA. Here the V and J calls rest on TCRdb's processing, not on the authors' analysis. A total of about 110,000 distinct CDR3 sequences appear in this sample, around 12% of them only once. Approximately 4% of the sample comes from the top ten.

Notes on this clonotype: What this receptor recognizes is not known. Base qualities are not provided; no much larger clone lies one nucleotide away.

The sequence came from an adult who was a healthcare worker with PCR-confirmed SARS-CoV-2 infection or an uninfected control (not recorded which). The sample consisted of whole blood, taken at baseline.

At the DNA level, the sequence is TGTGCCAGCAGTGGGACTAACACAGATACGCAGTATTTT. It encodes CASSGTNTDTQYF. The chain joins TRBV6-5 to TRBJ2-3; 7 bases in between match TRBD2. Trimming leaves V shorter by 5 bases and J shorter by 2 bases, with the junction holding 1 base beyond the gene matches. The germline V gene specifies MNHEY as CDR1 and SVGAGI as CDR2. From its cysteine to its phenylalanine, the CDR3 spans 13 amino acids. Only the CDR3 DNA is retained, 39 bases long and in frame from the first base.